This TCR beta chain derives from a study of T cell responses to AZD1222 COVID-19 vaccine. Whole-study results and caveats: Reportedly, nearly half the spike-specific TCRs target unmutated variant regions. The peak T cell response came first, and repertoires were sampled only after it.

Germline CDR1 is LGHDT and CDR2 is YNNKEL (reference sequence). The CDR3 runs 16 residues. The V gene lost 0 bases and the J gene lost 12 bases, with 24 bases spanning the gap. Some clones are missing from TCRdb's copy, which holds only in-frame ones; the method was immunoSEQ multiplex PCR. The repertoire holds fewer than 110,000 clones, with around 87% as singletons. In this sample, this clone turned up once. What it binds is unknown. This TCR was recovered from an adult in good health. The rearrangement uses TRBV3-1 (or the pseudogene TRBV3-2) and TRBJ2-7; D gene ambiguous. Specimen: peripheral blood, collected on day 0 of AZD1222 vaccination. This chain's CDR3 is CASSQDFGQPSSNPYF. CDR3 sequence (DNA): TGTGCCAGCAGCCAAGATTTTGGGCAGCCAAGCAGCAATCCGTACTTC.